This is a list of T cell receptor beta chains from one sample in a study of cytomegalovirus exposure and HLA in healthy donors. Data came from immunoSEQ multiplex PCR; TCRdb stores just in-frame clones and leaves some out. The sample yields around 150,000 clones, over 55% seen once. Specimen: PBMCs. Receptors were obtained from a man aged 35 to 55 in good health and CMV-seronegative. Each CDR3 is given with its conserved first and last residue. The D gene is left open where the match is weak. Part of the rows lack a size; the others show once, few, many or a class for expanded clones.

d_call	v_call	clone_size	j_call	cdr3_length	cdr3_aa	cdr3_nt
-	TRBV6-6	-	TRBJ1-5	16	CASSPAQQSGNQPQHF	TGTGCCAGCAGTCCCGCGCAACAGTCGGGCAATCAGCCCCAGCATTTT
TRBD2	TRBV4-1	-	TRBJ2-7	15	CASSRPGGRTYEQYF	TGCGCCAGCAGCCGACCGGGGGGTAGGACCTACGAGCAGTACTTC
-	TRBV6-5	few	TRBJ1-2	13	CASTPTGFYGYTF	TGTGCCAGCACCCCGACAGGCTTCTATGGCTACACCTTC
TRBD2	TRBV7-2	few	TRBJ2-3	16	CASSRSGLANADTQYF	TGTGCCAGCAGCCGCTCTGGACTAGCAAATGCAGATACGCAGTATTTT
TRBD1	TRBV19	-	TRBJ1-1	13	CASSIGQGTEAFF	TGTGCCAGTAGTATTGGACAGGGCACTGAAGCTTTCTTT
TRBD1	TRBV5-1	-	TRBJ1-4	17	CASSRTGTSSSNEKLFF	TGCGCCAGCAGCAGGACAGGGACCTCCTCATCTAATGAAAAACTGTTTTTT
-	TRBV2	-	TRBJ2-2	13	CASSLQGTGELFF	TGTGCCAGCAGCCTTCAGGGGACCGGGGAGCTGTTTTTT
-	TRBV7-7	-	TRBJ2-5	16	CASSLVGGSGQETQYF	TGTGCCAGCAGCTTAGTTGGGGGGAGCGGGCAAGAGACCCAGTACTTC
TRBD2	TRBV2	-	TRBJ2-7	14	CASRGTSGVYEQYF	TGTGCCAGCAGGGGGACTAGCGGGGTATACGAGCAGTACTTC
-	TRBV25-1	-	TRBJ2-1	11	CASSVDNEQFF	TGTGCCAGCAGCGTAGACAATGAGCAGTTCTTC
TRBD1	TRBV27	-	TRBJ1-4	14	CASSLQGAGEKLFF	TGTGCCAGCAGTTTACAGGGGGCTGGTGAAAAACTGTTTTTT
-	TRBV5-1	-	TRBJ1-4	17	CASSLASGLATNEKLFF	TGCGCCAGCAGCTTGGCCTCAGGGTTGGCAACTAATGAAAAACTGTTTTTT
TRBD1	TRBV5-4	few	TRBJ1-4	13	CASSSQGTEKLFF	TGTGCCAGCAGCTCACAGGGGACAGAAAAACTGTTTTTT
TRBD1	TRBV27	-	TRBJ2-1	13	CASTEGAYNEQFF	TGTGCCAGCACCGAGGGGGCGTACAATGAGCAGTTCTTC
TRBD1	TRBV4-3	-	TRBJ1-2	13	CASSQEQGDGHTF	TGCGCCAGCAGCCAGGAACAGGGGGACGGCCACACCTTC
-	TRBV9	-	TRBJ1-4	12	CVMGGPNEKLFF	TGTGTAATGGGGGGGCCTAATGAAAAACTGTTTTTT
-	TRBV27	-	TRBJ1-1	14	CASSLARMNTEAFF	TGTGCCAGCAGTTTAGCTAGGATGAACACTGAAGCTTTCTTT
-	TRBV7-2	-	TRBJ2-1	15	CASSWGGGTYNEQFF	TGTGCCAGCAGCTGGGGAGGGGGTACCTACAATGAGCAGTTCTTC
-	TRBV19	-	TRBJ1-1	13	CASSMARNTEAFF	TGTGCCAGTAGTATGGCCAGGAACACTGAAGCTTTCTTT
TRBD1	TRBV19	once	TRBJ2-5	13	CASSMDRANSQYF	TGTGCCAGTAGTATGGACAGGGCGAATTCCCAGTACTTC
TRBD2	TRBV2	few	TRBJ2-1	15	CASGPWRGNYNEQFF	TGTGCCAGCGGCCCCTGGCGGGGGAACTACAATGAGCAGTTCTTC
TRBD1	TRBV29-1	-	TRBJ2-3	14	CSVEKTGAADTQYF	TGCAGCGTTGAGAAGACAGGGGCGGCGGATACGCAGTATTTT
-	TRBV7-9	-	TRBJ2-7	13	CASSLVFSYEQYF	TGTGCCAGCAGCTTAGTATTTTCCTACGAGCAGTACTTC
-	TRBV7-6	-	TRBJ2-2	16	CASSLVGGARTGELFF	TGTGCCAGCAGCTTAGTTGGGGGCGCACGGACCGGGGAGCTGTTTTTT